One sample yielded the 22 T cell receptor beta chains listed below, sequenced in a study of blood T cell repertoires in COVID-19. Produced via immunoSEQ multiplex PCR; TCRdb's table is partial and in-frame only. Counted here are almost 200,000 clones, roughly 90% occurring once; the ten biggest clones make up about 8.8%. The specimen was PBMCs or T cells enriched from blood (not recorded which). These receptors all come from a young woman who had recovered from COVID-19.

This sequence joins TRBV19 and TRBJ2-7, with 8 bases aligning to TRBD1. CDR1 is LNHDA, CDR2 SQIVND, per germline (reference sequence). Unmatched junction bases numbered 2, after V lost 1 base and J lost 3 bases. The length of the CDR3 is 14 residues. The CDR3 sequence: CASSIVGQVYEQYF. In DNA, the CDR3 is TGTGCCAGTAGTATAGTGGGACAGGTCTACGAGCAGTACTTC.

The rearrangement joins TRBV24-1 to TRBJ2-3; 15 bases line up with TRBD2. The V gene's germline CDR1 is KGHDR and CDR2 SFDVKD. V shed 2 bases, J shed 5 bases, and the junction held 4 bases outside the gene matches. The CDR3 spans 17 residues. The CDR3 DNA is TGTGCCACCAGTGATTCGGGACTAGCGGGGGGTTTAGATACGCAGTATTTT. Translation: CATSDSGLAGGLDTQYF.

This clone has a single count. This sequence joins TRBV15 and TRBJ2-5; perhaps TRBD1 as D (7 bases). Trimming pared 3 bases from V and 5 bases from J, leaving 13 bases between. The CDR3 covers 14 residues. The germline CDR1 and CDR2 sequences are LNHNV and YYDKDF (reference sequence). CDR3 bases: TGTGCCACCAGCAGGCAGGGGGGCGGCGAGACCCAGTACTTC. This sequence encodes CATSRQGGGETQYF.

This chain joins TRBV19 and TRBJ1-2; 7 bases line up with TRBD1. Germline CDR1 is LNHDA and CDR2 is SQIVND (reference sequence). J lost 7 bases, V lost 8 bases, and 19 bases had no gene match. This CDR3 contains 16 residues. For the CDR3, the DNA is TGTGCCAGTCGGTGGACAGGAGACGATCCCCGGGGTGGCTACACCTTC. This sequence encodes CASRWTGDDPRGGYTF.

The chain employs TRBV27 and TRBJ1-2; 8 nucleotides agree with TRBD1. V dropped 5 bases and J dropped 6; count of bases not matched to a gene: 17. CDR1 is MNHEY and CDR2 is SMNVEV in the germline V gene (reference sequence). The CDR3 sequence is 17 residues long. In DNA form, the CDR3 reads TGTGCCAGCAGTCGCAGTCTCTCCAGGGGGCGCAACAATGGCTACACCTTC. Translated, it gives CASSRSLSRGRNNGYTF.

V and J are TRBV30 and TRBJ1-2; weak D call: TRBD1 (5 bases). The CDR3 runs to 15 residues. The V and J ends lost 4 bases and 7 bases respectively, with 22 bases between them. Germline CDR1 reads GTSNPN; CDR2 reads SVGIG (reference sequence). The CDR3 region has the DNA TGTGCCTGGAACCCCATATCGTGGGGGGTGGGTGGCTACACCTTC. It translates to CAWNPISWGVGGYTF.

This clone appeared once. V is TRBV7-9 and J is TRBJ2-1, with D hard to call. CDR1 is SEHNR, CDR2 FQNEAQ, per germline (reference sequence). The CDR3 runs 12 residues. V was cut by 2 bases and J by 8 bases, with 7 bases left in between. The CDR3 spells CASSLTYDEQFF. The CDR3 DNA sequence: TGTGCCAGCAGCTTAACTTACGATGAGCAGTTCTTC.

The V and J genes are TRBV24-1 and TRBJ2-7, with TRBD1 as a possible D gene (5 bases). Trimming shortened V by 5 bases and J by 9 bases, and 16 bases separated the two germline ends. This CDR3 region has 13 residues. Germline-derived CDR1 and CDR2 are KGHDR and SFDVKD. CDR3 amino acids: CATSAAGRSGQYF. The CDR3 DNA reads TGTGCCACCAGTGCGGCAGGGCGTTCAGGGCAGTACTTC.

The J gene is TRBJ2-7, the V gene TRBV28, with 11 positions matching TRBD2. This CDR3 is 18 amino acids long. V shed 2 bases and J 5 bases; nucleotides not matched to a gene: 14. Germline loops: CDR1 MDHEN, CDR2 SYDVKM. As DNA, the CDR3 is TGTGCCAGCAGTTTAGACGGTAGCGGGGGGGCAAATAGGGACGAGCAGTACTTC. Amino acid sequence: CASSLDGSGGANRDEQYF.

The chain recombines TRBV6-5 with TRBJ2-3; 13 positions agree with TRBD2. V shed 8 bases, J shed 5 bases, and the junction held 4 bases outside the gene matches. The CDR3 spans 14 residues. Germline V lookup: CDR1 MNHEY, CDR2 SVGAGI. CDR3 in DNA: TGTGCCAGCGGACTAGCGGGGGTGGGAGATACGCAGTATTTT. Residues: CASGLAGVGDTQYF.

The J gene is TRBJ2-2, the V gene TRBV3-1 (or the pseudogene TRBV3-2), with TRBD1 identical over 10 bases. V was clipped by 4 bases and J by 5 bases; unmatched bases: 4. CDR3 length: 15 residues. Germline lookup yields CDR1 LGHDT and CDR2 YNNKEL (reference sequence). The CDR3 coding sequence is TGTGCCAGCAGCCCCGGGACAGGGGTTACCGGGGAGCTGTTTTTT. Protein product: CASSPGTGVTGELFF.

The chain recombines TRBV5-3 with TRBJ1-2; no clear D gene. Being an ORF, TRBV5-3 has a function that is uncertain. CDR3 size: 13 residues. Trimming left V 0 bases short and J 8 bases short, with 11 bases between. CDR3 nucleotides: TGTGCCAGAAGCTTGGGCCAGATGAGGGGCTACACCTTC. Translating gives CARSLGQMRGYTF.

V gene TRBV19 combines with J gene TRBJ2-7; 8 bases agree with TRBD1. V dropped 5 bases and J dropped 6; count of bases not matched to a gene: 12. The CDR3 has 15 residues. In germline, CDR1 is LNHDA, CDR2 SQIVND (reference sequence). The chain's CDR3 is CASSGLNRGYVEQYF. CDR3 nucleotides: TGTGCCAGTAGTGGCCTCAACAGGGGGTACGTCGAGCAGTACTTC.

J is TRBJ2-5 and V is TRBV11-2; 11 bases are shared with TRBD2. The CDR3 totals 17 residues. CDR1 is SGHAT and CDR2 is FQNNGV in the germline V gene. The V gene end was trimmed by 0 bases and the J gene end by 7 bases; junction bases not matched to a gene: 10. In nucleotides, the CDR3 is TGTGCCAGCAGCTTAGATCTGACTAGCGGGACGTTGGGGACCCAGTACTTC. Encoded protein: CASSLDLTSGTLGTQYF. Full variable domain (outside the CDR3, taken from reference TRBV11-2 and TRBJ2-5): EAGVAQSPRYKIIEKRQSVAFWCNPISGHATLYWYQQILGQGPKLLIQFQNNGVVDDSQLPKDRFSAERLKGVDSTLKIQPAKLEDSAVYLCASSLDLTSGTLGTQYFGPGTRLLVL.

CDR3 loop: CASSLLPSGAPRAQYF. The CDR3 DNA sequence: TGCGCCAGCAGCTTGTTGCCTAGCGGGGCCCCTCGGGCGCAGTATTTT. This chain uses TRBV5-1 with TRBJ2-3; 9 bases agree with TRBD2. Germline CDR1 reads SGHRS; CDR2 reads YFSETQ. After removal of 1 base from V and 10 bases from J, the junction contained 13 bases not matched to a gene. The CDR3 covers 16 residues. The whole variable domain, filled in from reference TRBV5-1 and TRBJ2-3, reads KAGVTQTPRYLIKTRGQQVTLSCSPISGHRSVSWYQQTPGQGLQFLFEYFSETQRNKGNFPGRFSGRQFSNSRSEMNVSTLELGDSALYLCASSLLPSGAPRAQYFGPGTRLTVL.

The rearrangement uses TRBV18 and TRBJ2-1; D may be TRBD2 (5 bases). CDR3 size: 13 residues. Per germline, CDR1 KGHSH and CDR2 LQKENI. The V end lost 7 bases, the J end lost 5 bases, and 12 bases lay between the germline ends. CDR3 sequence (DNA): TGTGCCAGCTTCACTAGTTTAAACAATGAGCAGTTCTTC. Translated: CASFTSLNNEQFF.

This clone appeared a few times. The chain combines TRBV6-5 with TRBJ1-2; possibly TRBD1 for D (6 bases). With 6 bases removed from V and 5 bases from J, the gap between germline ends came to 10 bases. The CDR3 extends over 12 amino acids. Looked up from germline, CDR1 is MNHEY and CDR2 is SVGAGI. CDR3 nucleotide sequence: TGTGCCAGCAGCAGGGGATTATATGGCTACACCTTC. This gives the protein CASSRGLYGYTF.

This clone was picked up one time. The chain links TRBV18 to TRBJ1-2, with 7 bases lining up with TRBD1. CDR3 length equals 13 residues. CDR1 is KGHSH and CDR2 is LQKENI in the germline V gene. V was pared by 3 bases and J by 9 bases, with 7 bases of the junction left unmatched. DNA of the CDR3: TGTGCCAGCTCACCTATAACAGGGGAAAGCTACACCTTC. Its protein is CASSPITGESYTF.

The genes are TRBV28 and TRBJ1-2; D perhaps matches TRBD1 (6 bases). CDR1 and CDR2 from the germline V gene are MDHEN and SYDVKM. The CDR3 contains 16 residues. Trimming removed 6 bases at V and 2 bases at J, with 19 bases between. CDR3: CASSGPLGGANYGYTF. As DNA, the CDR3 is TGTGCCAGCAGCGGACCCCTAGGGGGGGCGAACTATGGCTACACCTTC.

The chain employs TRBV27 and TRBJ1-1; 9 bases are a match to TRBD1. The trim removed 4 bases at V and 0 bases at J, leaving 12 bases unmatched. Germline V CDR1 and CDR2: MNHEY, SMNVEV (reference sequence). CDR3 length: 18 residues. The CDR3 nucleotides are TGTGCCAGCAGTTCCCGGGACAGGGCTAACAGGATGAACACTGAAGCTTTCTTT. Translating it yields CASSSRDRANRMNTEAFF.

The rearrangement links TRBV18 to TRBJ1-1; D perhaps matches TRBD1 (6 bases). The germline gives CDR1 KGHSH, CDR2 LQKENI. Trimming stripped 6 bases from V and 1 base from J, with 15 bases between. The CDR3 has 15 amino acids. The CDR3, as DNA: TGTGCCAGCTCTGCTGACAGGAACCAGAACACTGAAGCTTTCTTT. This codes for CASSADRNQNTEAFF.

The V call is TRBV15, the J call TRBJ1-6; 7 bases map to TRBD1. CDR3 size: 14 residues. Looked up from germline, CDR1 is LNHNV and CDR2 is YYDKDF (reference sequence). The trim removed 4 bases at V and 10 bases at J, leaving 7 bases unmatched. The CDR3 region has the DNA TGTGCCACCAGCACAGACAGGGAATCATCACCCCTCCACTTT. Protein product: CATSTDRESSPLHF.